This TCR beta chain comes out of a study of circulating and synovial CD4+ cells in juvenile arthritis. The protocol was immunoSEQ multiplex PCR, while the TCRdb copy is restricted to in-frame clones and leaves out a portion. The data contain roughly 13,000 clones, roughly 83% of them singletons. V was cut by 2 bases and J by 12 bases, with 14 bases left in between. CDR3 size: 13 residues. CDR1 and CDR2 (germline): SGHNT, YYREEE (reference sequence). This receptor was identified in a human patient with juvenile idiopathic arthritis. Some clones in this sample may be carry-over from other donors' samples. Input material: CD4+ T cells from synovial fluid. This chain joins TRBV5-4 and TRBJ1-4, with D perhaps TRBD1 (5 bases). As DNA, the CDR3 is TGTGCCAGCAGCTTCGGAGGGACCGAAGAACTGTTTTTT. This gives the protein CASSFGGTEELFF.